The T cell receptor (beta chain) under discussion was sequenced for a study of blood T cell repertoires in COVID-19. Enrolled through a virtual design, the participants were between 18 and 89 years of age and came from about two dozen US areas. Under the authors' procedure: Counts of nucleated cells, estimated from reference gene primer amplification, were obtained. Profiled with immunoSEQ multiplex PCR; TCRdb holds only in-frame clones, not every one. D and trimming come from the DNA, and the V and J calls and clone size come from that table. The sample consists of about 400,000 clones, approximately 86% of them appearing once. The CDR3 is 12 residues long. V lost 0 bases to trimming and J lost 9 bases, with 4 bases between them. CDR1 and CDR2 (germline): SGHDT, YYEEEE.

This rearrangement joins TRBV5-6 to TRBJ1-6; D not resolved. This receptor was taken from a woman aged 40 to 49 with acute COVID-19. Sequencing was carried out using PBMCs or T cells enriched from blood (not recorded which). CDR3 nucleotide sequence: TGTGCCAGCAGCTTGGTTAGTTCACCCCTCCACTTT. Translated: CASSLVSSPLHF.